Below, 5 T cell receptor beta chains from the same sample are listed, as sequenced in a study of T-cell reconstitution after alpha-beta-depleted transplantation in children. The TCRbeta library was prepared with unique molecular identifiers. Each CDR3 protein is one row after TCRdb ran MiXCR on the PCR reads. The table lists approximately 250,000 distinct CDR3 sequences, roughly 24% of them singletons, with about 2.5% in the top ten. Here the sequenced sample was PBMCs, taken before TCRalphabeta/CD19-depleted stem cell transplant. Receptor source: a girl aged 2-10 years with Fanconi anemia, due to receive a stem cell transplant.

The chain is built from TRBV20-1 and TRBJ1-5, with 9 bases fitting TRBD1. The ends lost 6 bases at V and 5 bases at J; junction bases unmatched: 5. This CDR3 region has 13 residues. Germline CDR1 reads DFQATT; CDR2 reads SNEGSKA (reference sequence). The CDR3 DNA is TGCAGTGCAGACAGGGGGTCATATCAGCCCCAGCATTTT. It yields the protein CSADRGSYQPQHF.

Only a few counts were recorded for this clonotype. The chain uses TRBV7-2 and TRBJ2-3, with TRBD2 matching 9 bases. V trimming: 3 bases; J trimming: 11 bases; junction bases outside the gene matches: 9. Germline V gene data show CDR1 as SGHTA and CDR2 as FQGNSA. The length of the CDR3 is 14 residues. The CDR3 loop is CASSLVSGGSRQYF. CDR3 sequence (DNA): TGTGCCAGCAGCTTGGTTAGCGGGGGCTCGAGGCAGTATTTT. The full variable domain, with the rest looked up from reference TRBV7-2 and TRBJ2-3, is GAGVSQSPSNKVTEKGKDVELRCDPISGHTALYWYRQSLGQGLEFLIYFQGNSAPDKSGLPSDRFSAERTGGSVSTLTIQRTQQEDSAVYLCASSLVSGGSRQYFGPGTRLTVL.

This clonotype has only a few counts. The chain joins TRBV12-3 or TRBV12-4 to TRBJ2-3; tentatively, D is TRBD2 (6 bases). The CDR3 consists of 17 residues. V was pared by 7 bases and J by 0 bases, with 20 bases between. CDR3: CASNFRGNHPSTDTQYF. In nucleotides, the CDR3 is TGTGCCAGCAATTTCCGGGGGAACCACCCTAGCACAGATACGCAGTATTTT.

This clonotype was recorded at least ten times. The chain links TRBV5-1 to TRBJ2-7, with a weak D call TRBD1 (5 bases). With 4 bases removed from V and 2 bases from J, the gap between germline ends came to 13 bases. The CDR3 runs 14 residues. The germline V gene encodes CDR1 SGHRS and CDR2 YFSETQ. The DNA for the CDR3 is TGCGCCAGCAGCCTACCTGACAGTCCCTACGAGCAGTACTTC. Translating it yields CASSLPDSPYEQYF. The full variable domain, rest sourced from reference TRBV5-1 and TRBJ2-7, is KAGVTQTPRYLIKTRGQQVTLSCSPISGHRSVSWYQQTPGQGLQFLFEYFSETQRNKGNFPGRFSGRQFSNSRSEMNVSTLELGDSALYLCASSLPDSPYEQYFGPGTRLTVT.

J is TRBJ2-1 and V is TRBV6-6, with 11 nucleotides matching TRBD2. Germline V lookup: CDR1 MNHNY, CDR2 SVGAGI (reference sequence). CDR3 size: 12 residues. After removal of 6 bases from V and 10 bases from J, the junction contained 2 bases not matched to a gene. The CDR3 DNA reads as TGTGCCAGCAGAGGGACTAGCGGAGAGCAGTTCTTC. Encoded protein: CASRGTSGEQFF.